This T cell receptor (beta chain) came from a study of neoadjuvant anti-PD-1 for oral cavity cancer. Study-level findings and limits: Higher pretreatment Treg/Th17 ratios tracked higher pretreatment blood clonality.

Six replicates per PBMC sample, mostly from roughly 0.45 ug of genomic DNA. Produced via immunoSEQ multiplex PCR; TCRdb's table is partial and in-frame only. The sample has about 20,000 clones, around three quarters seen once. This clone appeared a single time. Its antigen remains unidentified. Patients had newly diagnosed, untreated stage II-IVA oral cavity squamous cell carcinoma. Germline-derived CDR1 and CDR2 are LNHDA and SQIVND (reference sequence). The ends were cut back, 3 bases at V and 9 bases at J, with 14 bases in the middle. This CDR3 is 14 amino acids long. Sequencing was performed on PBMCs, taken before nivolumab (anti-PD-1) treatment. The chain is built from TRBV19 and TRBJ2-2; the D is unclear. This sequence was found in a person aged 35 to 85 with oral cavity squamous cell carcinoma. The CDR3 loop reads CASSMSDAGRELFF. For the CDR3, the DNA is TGTGCCAGTAGTATGTCGGATGCAGGCAGGGAGCTGTTTTTT.